The 21 T cell receptor beta chains in this list originate from one sample, sequenced in a study of T-cell memory formation after mild COVID-19. MiXCR, applied by TCRdb to the 5' RACE reads, yields one record per CDR3 protein. The profile shows about 110,000 distinct CDR3 sequences, roughly a sixth of them singletons. The sequencing sample was made of PBMCs or a T cell subset sorted from them (not recorded which). These receptors were taken from a man aged 18 to 35 who had mild COVID-19 (a few samples of this study predate the infection). Cell type and time point are not known.

This clonotype came up a few times. The chain employs TRBV12-3 or TRBV12-4 and TRBJ1-3; D not certain. V lost 7 bases to trimming and J lost 2 bases, with 12 bases between them. The CDR3 covers 14 residues. The CDR3, as DNA: TGTGCCAGCATCCACTCTGGGGCTGGAAACACCATATATTTT. Protein sequence: CASIHSGAGNTIYF.

This clonotype appeared many times. Written as DNA, the CDR3 is TGTGCCAGCAGCGCAGGTTTCGGTAGCGAGCAGTACTTC. Its protein is CASSAGFGSEQYF. The chain recombines TRBV12-3 or TRBV12-4 with TRBJ2-7; D not resolved. This CDR3 region has 13 residues. Trimming stripped 6 bases from V and 6 bases from J, with 15 bases between.

The V call is TRBV4-2, the J call TRBJ1-6; 8 bases are shared with TRBD1. Germline loops: CDR1 LGHNA, CDR2 YNFKEQ. The CDR3 is made up of 18 amino acids. J lost 3 bases, V lost 4 bases, and 11 bases had no gene match. CDR3 coding DNA: TGTGCCAGCAGCCTCCGACCGGACAGGGCGTTCTATAATTCACCCCTCCACTTT. Its protein is CASSLRPDRAFYNSPLHF.

This clonotype was seen only a few times. The chain recombines TRBV20-1 with TRBJ2-7; the D gene is possibly TRBD2 (6 bases). CDR1 and CDR2 from the germline V gene are DFQATT and SNEGSKA (reference sequence). V gave up 5 bases and J gave up 3 bases, with 14 bases separating them. The CDR3 covers 13 residues. The CDR3 protein is CSAGGAGNYEQYV. In DNA, the CDR3 is TGCAGTGCTGGAGGGGCAGGCAACTACGAGCAGTACGTC.

This chain connects TRBV3-1 to TRBJ2-2, with 8 bases lining up with TRBD1. Germline values: CDR1 LGHDT, CDR2 YNNKEL (reference sequence). The trim removed 4 bases at V and 5 bases at J, leaving 15 bases unmatched. This CDR3 has 18 residues. In DNA, the CDR3 is TGTGCCAGCAGCCGTTTGGGACCCGGGACAGGAGGGACCGGGGAGCTGTTTTTT. It is translated as CASSRLGPGTGGTGELFF.

The V and J genes are TRBV27 and TRBJ2-1, with 14 nucleotides matching TRBD2. CDR3 size: 16 residues. The germline V gene has CDR1 MNHEY and CDR2 SMNVEV (reference sequence). The ends lost 6 bases at V and 4 bases at J; junction bases unmatched: 5. The CDR3 is CASRRTSGGSYNEQFF. The CDR3 nucleotides read TGTGCCAGCAGGCGGACTAGCGGGGGGAGTTACAATGAGCAGTTCTTC.

This clonotype appeared a few times. The chain recombines TRBV4-3 with TRBJ2-7; no definite D call. The CDR3 loop spans 12 amino acids. V lost 0 bases and J lost 6, with 6 bases in between. The germline CDR1 and CDR2 sequences are LGHNA and YSLEER. In DNA form, the CDR3 reads TGCGCCAGCAGCCAAGATTGGCGCGAGCAGTACTTC. Its protein product is CASSQDWREQYF.

The chain recombines TRBV7-2 with TRBJ2-5; a possible D gene is TRBD1 (6 bases). Germline CDR1 and CDR2: SGHTA and FQGNSA. Trimming pared 2 bases from V and 9 bases from J, leaving 13 bases between. The CDR3 has 13 amino acids. CDR3 in amino acids: CASSLLGQGSQYF. DNA of the CDR3: TGTGCCAGCAGCTTACTCGGGCAGGGGTCCCAGTACTTC. Combining the CDR3 with reference TRBV7-2 and TRBJ2-5 gives the whole variable domain GAGVSQSPSNKVTEKGKDVELRCDPISGHTALYWYRQSLGQGLEFLIYFQGNSAPDKSGLPSDRFSAERTGGSVSTLTIQRTQQEDSAVYLCASSLLGQGSQYFGPGTRLLVL.

This clonotype was observed a handful of times. The chain recombines TRBV15 with TRBJ2-5; the D gene could be TRBD1 or TRBD2 (6 bases each). Germline loops: CDR1 LNHNV, CDR2 YYDKDF (reference sequence). CDR3 length: 14 amino acids. Trimming removed 1 base from V and 5 bases from J, with 11 bases in between. The CDR3 loop reads CATSRGGAVETQYF. The DNA for the CDR3 is TGTGCCACCAGCAGAGGGGGGGCCGTTGAGACCCAGTACTTC.

This clonotype was counted many times. The chain joins TRBV5-6 to TRBJ2-1; 9 positions match TRBD2. J lost 8 bases, V lost 1 base, and 4 bases had no gene match. Germline V gene sequence: CDR1 SGHDT, CDR2 YYEEEE. CDR3 length: 14 residues. CDR3 protein: CASSLRLAVHEQFF. CDR3 sequence (DNA): TGTGCCAGCAGCTTGCGACTAGCGGTCCATGAGCAGTTCTTC.

The chain recombines TRBV2 with TRBJ2-1, with D possibly being TRBD2 (6 bases). V lost 6 bases, J lost 9 bases, and 15 bases lay in between. Per germline, CDR1 SNHLY and CDR2 FYNNEI. The CDR3 loop spans 13 amino acids. The CDR3 protein is CASRSGGSGEQFF. Written as DNA, the CDR3 is TGTGCCAGCAGATCCGGGGGATCGGGTGAGCAGTTCTTC. Filled out from reference TRBV2 and TRBJ2-1, the complete variable domain reads EPEVTQTPSHQVTQMGQEVILRCVPISNHLYFYWYRQILGQKVEFLVSFYNNEISEKSEIFDDQFSVERPDGSNFTLKIRSTKLEDSAMYFCASRSGGSGEQFFGPGTRLTVL.

CDR3 sequence reads: CASSPLGATLNEKLFF. The CDR3 nucleotides read TGTGCCAGCAGCCCACTGGGAGCAACGCTAAATGAAAAACTGTTTTTT. The rearrangement links TRBV7-6 to TRBJ1-4, with unresolved D. V was trimmed by 5 bases and J by 5 bases, leaving 18 bases between them. Germline CDR1 SGHVS, CDR2 FNYEAQ. The CDR3 extends over 16 amino acids.

V usage is TRBV10-3 and J usage is TRBJ2-5; 11 bases agree with TRBD2. Losses at the gene ends were 5 bases for V and 4 bases for J; bases not matched to a gene: 6. The CDR3 loop spans 15 amino acids. Germline loops: CDR1 ENHRY, CDR2 SYGVKD. DNA for the CDR3: TGTGCCATCAGTTACACGGGGACTAGCGGAGAGACCCAGTACTTC. This gives the protein CAISYTGTSGETQYF.

This chain connects TRBV4-3 to TRBJ1-6, with a possible D match to TRBD1 (5 bases). Deletions cut 0 bases from V and 7 bases from J, with 16 bases between. Germline values: CDR1 LGHNA, CDR2 YSLEER. CDR3 length: 17 amino acids. The CDR3 spells CASSQDPRANGNSPLHF. In DNA, the CDR3 is TGCGCCAGCAGCCAAGATCCCAGGGCGAATGGGAATTCACCCCTCCACTTT.

CDR3 coding DNA: TGTGCCAGCAGTTTAGAGAGAAGGGACACTGAAGCTTTCTTT. Protein sequence: CASSLERRDTEAFF. V gene TRBV12-3 or TRBV12-4 combines with J gene TRBJ1-1, with unresolved D. The CDR3 contains 14 residues. Between the trimmed V and J ends, which lost 1 base and 3 bases, there was a span of 9 bases.

The gene calls are TRBV11-2 and TRBJ2-7; D assignment may be TRBD1 or TRBD2 (6 bases each). Looked up from germline, CDR1 is SGHAT and CDR2 is FQNNGV. The CDR3 totals 13 residues. Trimming pared 1 base from V and 5 bases from J, leaving 9 bases between. This chain's CDR3 is CASSLAGANEQYF. CDR3 DNA sequence: TGTGCCAGCAGCTTAGCGGGGGCCAACGAGCAGTACTTC.

The chain uses TRBV6-5 and TRBJ2-3; 7 bases are a match to TRBD1. CDR1 and CDR2 (germline): MNHEY, SVGAGI. V shed 5 bases, J shed 6 bases, and the junction held 5 bases outside the gene matches. This CDR3 region has 13 residues. CDR3 loop: CASSVQGRDTQYF. As DNA, the CDR3 is TGTGCCAGCAGTGTACAGGGGCGGGATACGCAGTATTTT.

This clonotype came up a few times. The chain couples TRBV6-5 to TRBJ1-1; D possibly corresponds to TRBD1 (5 bases). The CDR3 is 15 residues long. Germline assignment: CDR1 MNHEY and CDR2 SVGAGI. The V end was cut by 4 bases, the J end by 0 bases, with 12 bases between. Written as DNA, the CDR3 is TGTGCCAGCAGTTTTGAGGGGCGGATGAACACTGAAGCTTTCTTT. Its translation: CASSFEGRMNTEAFF.

The sample holds many counts of this clonotype. The genes are TRBV5-1 and TRBJ2-1; 9 bases fit TRBD2. Germline V CDR1 and CDR2: SGHRS, YFSETQ. Unmatched junction bases numbered 5, after V lost 0 bases and J lost 7 bases. CDR3 length: 15 residues. CDR3 DNA: TGCGCCAGCAGCTTGGAATTAGCGGGGGTAAATGAGCAGTTCTTC. The encoded protein is CASSLELAGVNEQFF.

This clonotype was detected many times. The chain's CDR3 is CASSQDITGWETQYF. CDR3 nucleotides: TGCGCCAGCAGCCAAGATATTACAGGGTGGGAGACCCAGTACTTC. V is TRBV4-3 and J is TRBJ2-5, with D possibly matching TRBD1 (6 bases). The germline V gene encodes CDR1 LGHNA and CDR2 YSLEER. The CDR3 runs to 15 residues. V lost 0 bases and J 5 bases, leaving 13 bases between the germline ends.

This clonotype came up a few times. The chain carries TRBV7-9 and TRBJ1-4; TRBD1 might be the D (6 bases). Trimming removed 5 bases from V and 8 bases from J, with 12 bases in between. The CDR3 is made up of 13 amino acids. The germline V gene encodes CDR1 SEHNR and CDR2 FQNEAQ (reference sequence). Written as DNA, the CDR3 is TGTGCCAGCAGCCCTGTGGGGGGCGAAAAACTGTTTTTT. This encodes CASSPVGGEKLFF.